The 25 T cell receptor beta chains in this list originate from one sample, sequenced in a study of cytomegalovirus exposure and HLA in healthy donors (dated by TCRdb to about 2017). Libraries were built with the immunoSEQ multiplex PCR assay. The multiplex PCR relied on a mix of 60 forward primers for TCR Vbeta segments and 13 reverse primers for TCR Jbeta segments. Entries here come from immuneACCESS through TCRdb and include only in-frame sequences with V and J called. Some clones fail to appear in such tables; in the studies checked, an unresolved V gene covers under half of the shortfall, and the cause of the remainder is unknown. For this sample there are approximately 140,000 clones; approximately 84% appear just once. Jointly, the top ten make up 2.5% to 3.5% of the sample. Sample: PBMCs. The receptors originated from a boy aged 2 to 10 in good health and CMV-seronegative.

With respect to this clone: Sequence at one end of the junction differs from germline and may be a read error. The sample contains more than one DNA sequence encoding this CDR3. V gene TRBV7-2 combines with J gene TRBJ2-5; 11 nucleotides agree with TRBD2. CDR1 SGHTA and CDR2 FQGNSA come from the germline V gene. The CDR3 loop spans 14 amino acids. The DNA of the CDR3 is TGTGCCAGCAGCCTAGCGGGGGGCCAAGAGACCCAGTACTTC. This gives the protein CASSLAGGQETQYF.

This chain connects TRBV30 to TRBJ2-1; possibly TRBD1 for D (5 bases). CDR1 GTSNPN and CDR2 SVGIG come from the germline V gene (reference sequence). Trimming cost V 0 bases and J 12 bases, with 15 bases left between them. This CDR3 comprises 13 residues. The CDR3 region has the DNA TGTGCCTGGAGTGTACAGGTTGGCGTTGGGCAGTTCTTC. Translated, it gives CAWSVQVGVGQFF.

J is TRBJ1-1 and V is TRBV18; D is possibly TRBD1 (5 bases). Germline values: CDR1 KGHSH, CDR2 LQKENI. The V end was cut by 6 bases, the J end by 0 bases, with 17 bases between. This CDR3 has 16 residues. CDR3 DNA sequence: TGTGCCAGCTCCCTCGGAAAGGGGAGGCTGAACACTGAAGCTTTCTTT. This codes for CASSLGKGRLNTEAFF. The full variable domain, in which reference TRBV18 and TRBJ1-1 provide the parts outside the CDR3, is NAGVMQNPRHLVRRRGQEARLRCSPMKGHSHVYWYRQLPEEGLKFMVYLQKENIIDESGMPKERFSAEFPKEGPSILRIQQVVRGDSAAYFCASSLGKGRLNTEAFFGQGTRLTVV.

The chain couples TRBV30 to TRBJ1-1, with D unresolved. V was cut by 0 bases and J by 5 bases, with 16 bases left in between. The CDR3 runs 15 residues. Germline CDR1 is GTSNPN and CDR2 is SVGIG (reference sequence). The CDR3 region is CAWSVLPGRGTEAFF. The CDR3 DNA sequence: TGTGCCTGGAGTGTACTTCCGGGGAGAGGGACTGAAGCTTTCTTT.

This CDR3 reads CASSSHGGTNNSPLHF. CDR3 DNA sequence: TGTGCCAGCAGCTCCCACGGGGGAACCAATAATTCACCCCTCCACTTT. V usage is TRBV7-2 and J usage is TRBJ1-6; a possible D gene is TRBD1 (5 bases). The CDR3 extends over 16 amino acids. Germline-derived CDR1 and CDR2 are SGHTA and FQGNSA. V was clipped by 4 bases and J by 5 bases, with 15 bases between them.

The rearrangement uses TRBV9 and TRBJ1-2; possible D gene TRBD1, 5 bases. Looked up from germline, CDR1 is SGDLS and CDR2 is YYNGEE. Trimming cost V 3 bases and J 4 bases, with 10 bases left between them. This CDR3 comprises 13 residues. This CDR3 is CASSAGHSYGYTF. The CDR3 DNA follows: TGTGCCAGCAGCGCAGGACACAGCTATGGCTACACCTTC.

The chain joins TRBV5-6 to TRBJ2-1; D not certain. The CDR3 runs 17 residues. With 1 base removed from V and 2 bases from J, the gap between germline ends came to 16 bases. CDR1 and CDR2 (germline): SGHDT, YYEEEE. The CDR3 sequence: CASSLLVALWPYNEQFF. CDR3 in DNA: TGTGCCAGCAGCTTGCTTGTAGCCCTCTGGCCCTACAATGAGCAGTTCTTC.

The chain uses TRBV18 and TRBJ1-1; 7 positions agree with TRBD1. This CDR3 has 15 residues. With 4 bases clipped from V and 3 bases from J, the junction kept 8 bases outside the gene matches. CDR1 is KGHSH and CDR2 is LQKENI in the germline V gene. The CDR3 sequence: CASSLWTGRDTEAFF. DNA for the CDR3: TGTGCCAGCTCACTTTGGACAGGTAGGGACACTGAAGCTTTCTTT.

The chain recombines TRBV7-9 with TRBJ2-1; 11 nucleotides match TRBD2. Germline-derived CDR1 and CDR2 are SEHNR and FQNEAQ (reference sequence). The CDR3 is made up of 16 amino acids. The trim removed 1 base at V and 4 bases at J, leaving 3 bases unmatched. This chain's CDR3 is CASSLVLAGEYNEQFF. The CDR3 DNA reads TGTGCCAGCAGCTTAGTACTAGCGGGAGAGTACAATGAGCAGTTCTTC.

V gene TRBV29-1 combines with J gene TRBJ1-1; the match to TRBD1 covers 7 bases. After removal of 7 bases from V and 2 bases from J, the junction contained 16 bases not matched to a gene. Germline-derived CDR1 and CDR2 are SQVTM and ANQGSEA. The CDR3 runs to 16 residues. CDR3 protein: CSALPFFRTGNTEAFF. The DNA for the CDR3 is TGCAGCGCTTTGCCATTCTTTCGGACAGGCAACACTGAAGCTTTCTTT.

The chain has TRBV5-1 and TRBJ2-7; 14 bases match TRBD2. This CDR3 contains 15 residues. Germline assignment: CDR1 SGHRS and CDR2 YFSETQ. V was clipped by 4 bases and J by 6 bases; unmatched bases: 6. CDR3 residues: CASSRPGLAGAEQYV. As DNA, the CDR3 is TGCGCCAGCAGCCGTCCGGGACTAGCGGGAGCCGAGCAGTACGTC.

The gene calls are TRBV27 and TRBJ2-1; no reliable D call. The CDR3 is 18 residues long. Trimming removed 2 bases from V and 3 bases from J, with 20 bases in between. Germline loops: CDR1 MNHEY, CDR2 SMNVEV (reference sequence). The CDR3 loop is CASSLILVPERNYNEQFF. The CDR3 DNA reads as TGTGCCAGCAGTTTAATCCTAGTCCCAGAAAGAAACTACAATGAGCAGTTCTTC.

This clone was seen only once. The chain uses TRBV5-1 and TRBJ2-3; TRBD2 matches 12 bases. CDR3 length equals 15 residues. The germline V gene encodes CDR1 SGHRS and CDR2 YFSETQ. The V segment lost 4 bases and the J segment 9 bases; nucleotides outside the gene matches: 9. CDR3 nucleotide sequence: TGCGCCAGCAGCCTCGACCGGACTAGCGGGGTAACGCAGTATTTT. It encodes CASSLDRTSGVTQYF.

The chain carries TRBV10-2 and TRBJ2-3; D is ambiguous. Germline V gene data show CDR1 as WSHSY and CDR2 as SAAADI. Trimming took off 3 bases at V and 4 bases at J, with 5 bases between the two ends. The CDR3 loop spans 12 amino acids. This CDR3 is CASSDSADTQYF. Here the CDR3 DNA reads TGCGCCAGCAGTGATTCAGCAGATACGCAGTATTTT.

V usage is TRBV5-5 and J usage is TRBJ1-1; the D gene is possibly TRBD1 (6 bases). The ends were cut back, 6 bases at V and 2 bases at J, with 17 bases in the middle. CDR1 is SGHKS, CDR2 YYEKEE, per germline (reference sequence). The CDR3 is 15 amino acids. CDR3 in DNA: TGTGCCAGCAACCCGGGCAGGGGAACTAACACTGAAGCTTTCTTT. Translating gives CASNPGRGTNTEAFF.

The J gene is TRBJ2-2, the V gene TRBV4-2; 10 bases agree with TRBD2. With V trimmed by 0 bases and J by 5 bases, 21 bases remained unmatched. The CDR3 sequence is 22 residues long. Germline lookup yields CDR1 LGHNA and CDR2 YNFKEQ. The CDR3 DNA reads TGTGCCAGCAGCCAAGAAGTAGCGGGGGGACAGACTCATTTTAAGAGAACCGGGGAGCTGTTTTTT. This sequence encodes CASSQEVAGGQTHFKRTGELFF.

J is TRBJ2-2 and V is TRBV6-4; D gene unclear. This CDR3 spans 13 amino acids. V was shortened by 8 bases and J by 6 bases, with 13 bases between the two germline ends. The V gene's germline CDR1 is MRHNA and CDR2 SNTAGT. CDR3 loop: CASRDLESGELFF. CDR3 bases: TGTGCCAGCCGCGATCTGGAGTCCGGGGAGCTGTTTTTT.

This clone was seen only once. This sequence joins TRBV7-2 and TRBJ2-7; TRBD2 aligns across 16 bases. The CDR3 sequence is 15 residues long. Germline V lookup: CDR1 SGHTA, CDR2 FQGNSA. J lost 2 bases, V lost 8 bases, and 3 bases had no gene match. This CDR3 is CASGTSGGGTYEQYF. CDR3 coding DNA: TGTGCCAGCGGGACTAGCGGGGGGGGAACCTACGAGCAGTACTTC.

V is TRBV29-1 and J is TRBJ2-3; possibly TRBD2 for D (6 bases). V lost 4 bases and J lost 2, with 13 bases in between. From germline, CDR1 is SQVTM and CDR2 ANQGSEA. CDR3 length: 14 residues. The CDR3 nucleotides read TGCAGCGTTGGCCCGGGACTCCTCACAGATACGCAGTATTTT. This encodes CSVGPGLLTDTQYF.

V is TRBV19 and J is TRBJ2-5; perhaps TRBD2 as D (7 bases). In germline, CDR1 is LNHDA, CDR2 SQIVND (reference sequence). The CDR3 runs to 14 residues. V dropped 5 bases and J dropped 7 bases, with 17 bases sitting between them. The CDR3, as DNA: TGTGCCAGTAGTGCCGCGGGGGCACCATGGACCCAGTACTTC. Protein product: CASSAAGAPWTQYF.

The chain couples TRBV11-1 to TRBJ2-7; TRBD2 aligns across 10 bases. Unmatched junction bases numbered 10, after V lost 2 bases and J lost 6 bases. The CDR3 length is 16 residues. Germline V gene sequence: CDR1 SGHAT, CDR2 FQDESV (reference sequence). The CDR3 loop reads CASSLRPPGLASEQYF. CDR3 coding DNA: TGTGCCAGCAGCTTAAGACCTCCGGGACTAGCGAGCGAGCAGTACTTC.

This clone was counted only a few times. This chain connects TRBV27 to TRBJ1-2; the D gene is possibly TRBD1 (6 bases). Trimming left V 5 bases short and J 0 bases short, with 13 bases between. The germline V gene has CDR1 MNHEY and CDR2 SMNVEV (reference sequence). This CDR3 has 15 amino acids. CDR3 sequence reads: CASSLRDTPNYGYTF. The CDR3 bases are TGTGCCAGCAGTCTTCGGGACACTCCTAACTATGGCTACACCTTC.

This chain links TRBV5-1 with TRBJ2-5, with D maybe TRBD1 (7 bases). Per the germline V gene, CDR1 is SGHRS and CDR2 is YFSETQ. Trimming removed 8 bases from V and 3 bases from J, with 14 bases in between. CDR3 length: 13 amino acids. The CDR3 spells CASNQGGEETQYF. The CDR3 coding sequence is TGCGCCAGTAACCAGGGGGGAGAAGAGACCCAGTACTTC.

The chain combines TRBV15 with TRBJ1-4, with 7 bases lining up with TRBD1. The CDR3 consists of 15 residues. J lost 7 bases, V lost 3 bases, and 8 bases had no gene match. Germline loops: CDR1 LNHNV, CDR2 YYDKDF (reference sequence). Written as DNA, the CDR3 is TGTGCCACCAGCAGGGAGACAGGGTCAAGTGAAAAACTGTTTTTT. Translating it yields CATSRETGSSEKLFF.

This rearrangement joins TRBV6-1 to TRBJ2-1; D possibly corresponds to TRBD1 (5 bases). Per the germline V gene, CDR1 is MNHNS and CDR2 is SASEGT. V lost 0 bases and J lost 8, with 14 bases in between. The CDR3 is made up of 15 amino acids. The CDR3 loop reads CASSEAPQGADEQFF. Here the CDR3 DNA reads TGTGCCAGCAGTGAAGCGCCCCAAGGGGCGGATGAGCAGTTCTTC.